This TCR beta chain was observed in a study of T cell repertoires in cytomegalovirus infection. Study-level information: Epitope selection comprised recently identified HLA-C-restricted CMV epitopes and well-studied HLA-B-restricted CMV epitopes. Findings and caveats of the study: Totalled public TCR beta family frequency picked out people who carried CMV plus the relevant HLA. Ex vivo responses were dominated by HLA-C-restricted CMV-specific TCR beta clonotypes.

Trimming removed 7 bases at V and 5 bases at J, with 13 bases between. Germline values: CDR1 SNHLY, CDR2 FYNNEI. The CDR3 is made up of 13 amino acids. Worth noting for this clonotype: What it binds is unknown.

TCRdb passed the reads through MiXCR, listing each CDR3 protein once. The sample comprises 650,000 to 900,000 distinct CDR3 sequences, 25% to 35% of which are singletons, and around 13% rests with the top ten. The source of this sequence is a human donor in good health (CMV status not recorded). Some clones in this sample may be carry-over from other donors' samples. Sequencing used cultured CD8+ T cells from PBMCs, obtained from culture after CMV antigen stimulation. V is TRBV2 and J is TRBJ2-3; D is undetermined. Here the CDR3 reads CASTGRLRDTQYF. Written as DNA, the CDR3 is TGTGCCAGCACCGGACGCTTGCGAGATACGCAGTATTTT.